The 27 T cell receptor beta chains reported below all come from one sample, sequenced in a study of T cell responses to AZD1222 COVID-19 vaccine. Produced via immunoSEQ multiplex PCR; TCRdb's table is partial and in-frame only. The table has some 130,000 clones, over 75% seen once. The specimen comprised peripheral blood, sampled on day 0 of AZD1222 vaccination. These receptors were taken from an adult in good health.

V usage is TRBV7-9 and J usage is TRBJ1-3; D is unresolved. The CDR3 spans 14 residues. CDR1 SEHNR and CDR2 FQNEAQ come from the germline V gene (reference sequence). Between the trimmed V and J ends, which lost 1 base and 0 bases, there was a span of 4 bases. The CDR3 sequence: CASSLGVSGNTIYF. Here the CDR3 DNA reads TGTGCCAGCAGCTTAGGGGTCTCTGGAAACACCATATATTTT.

The V call is TRBV19, the J call TRBJ1-1; D may be TRBD1 (6 bases). V lost 7 bases to trimming and J lost 5 bases, with 26 bases between them. The CDR3 consists of 17 residues. Germline CDR1 LNHDA, CDR2 SQIVND (reference sequence). CDR3 nucleotides: TGTGCCAGTACCTATAACAGGGTGGGGTTCTTATCGACTGAAGCTTTCTTT. It codes for CASTYNRVGFLSTEAFF.

This clone has just one count. V usage is TRBV19 and J usage is TRBJ1-1; no clear D gene. Germline V gene lookup returns CDR1 LNHDA and CDR2 SQIVND (reference sequence). This CDR3 has 13 amino acids. V lost 7 bases to trimming and J lost 1 base, with 10 bases between them. DNA of the CDR3: TGTGCCAGTAATAACGGTGGGAACACTGAAGCTTTCTTT. Translating it yields CASNNGGNTEAFF.

The DNA for the CDR3 is TGTGCCAGCAGCTCAGCTCTAGCGGGGACGCTCAATGAGCAGTTCTTC. The encoded protein is CASSSALAGTLNEQFF. The chain joins TRBV5-4 to TRBJ2-1; 9 bases align to TRBD2. V gave up 3 bases and J gave up 6 bases; unmatched junction bases: 10. This CDR3 contains 16 residues. Germline CDR1 and CDR2: SGHNT and YYREEE (reference sequence).

This chain links TRBV3-1 (or the pseudogene TRBV3-2) with TRBJ2-7; D is undetermined. The CDR3 contains 15 residues. Between the trimmed V and J ends, which lost 0 bases and 1 base, there was a span of 10 bases. The germline gives CDR1 LGHDT, CDR2 YNNKEL (reference sequence). DNA of the CDR3: TGTGCCAGCAGCCAAGAATACCCTCCTTCCTACGAGCAGTACTTC. Amino acids: CASSQEYPPSYEQYF.

The gene calls are TRBV7-3 and TRBJ1-2; 12 bases match TRBD1. CDR3 size: 15 residues. V trimming: 3 bases; J trimming: 6 bases; junction bases outside the gene matches: 5. Per germline, CDR1 SGHTA and CDR2 FQGTGA. The chain's CDR3 is CASSFSGTGGDGYTF. The CDR3 DNA is TGTGCCAGCAGCTTTTCCGGGACAGGGGGCGATGGCTACACCTTC.

This chain links TRBV9 with TRBJ1-4, with 8 bases identical to TRBD1. The V gene's germline CDR1 is SGDLS and CDR2 YYNGEE. The trim removed 5 bases at V and 8 bases at J, leaving 8 bases unmatched. The CDR3 contains 14 residues. The CDR3 DNA reads TGTGCCAGCAGTGAAACAACAGGGGGGGAAAAACTGTTTTTT. Protein: CASSETTGGEKLFF.

This chain's CDR3 is CASSPRREPNEQFF. The CDR3 coding sequence is TGTGCCAGCTCACCACGTCGTGAGCCAAATGAGCAGTTCTTC. The chain combines TRBV18 with TRBJ2-1; no reliable D call. The CDR3 covers 14 residues. The germline CDR1 and CDR2 sequences are KGHSH and LQKENI. The V gene lost 1 base and the J gene lost 7 bases, with 11 bases spanning the gap. The whole variable domain, filled in from reference TRBV18 and TRBJ2-1, reads NAGVMQNPRHLVRRRGQEARLRCSPMKGHSHVYWYRQLPEEGLKFMVYLQKENIIDESGMPKERFSAEFPKEGPSILRIQQVVRGDSAAYFCASSPRREPNEQFFGPGTRLTVL.

The rearrangement links TRBV7-2 to TRBJ2-7; TRBD1 matches at 8 bases. The CDR3 covers 13 residues. CDR1 is SGHTA, CDR2 FQGNSA, per germline. V was clipped by 8 bases and J by 6 bases; unmatched bases: 9. CDR3 amino acids: CASGGQGLGEQYF. The CDR3 coding sequence is TGTGCCAGCGGCGGACAGGGACTCGGCGAGCAGTACTTC.

The chain is built from TRBV18 and TRBJ2-1; 9 bases fit TRBD1. Trimming cost V 6 bases and J 0 bases; bases outside gene matches: 9. CDR1 and CDR2 from the germline V gene are KGHSH and LQKENI. The CDR3 contains 17 residues. CDR3 sequence reads: CASSPDRGSLSYNEQFF. Written as DNA, the CDR3 is TGTGCCAGCTCCCCAGACAGGGGGTCCCTCTCCTACAATGAGCAGTTCTTC.

The chain joins TRBV5-1 to TRBJ1-4; D may be TRBD1 (6 bases). The CDR3 sequence is 15 residues long. V was shortened by 4 bases and J by 7 bases, with 17 bases between the two germline ends. In germline, CDR1 is SGHRS, CDR2 YFSETQ. The CDR3 loop reads CASSRNPGDGEKLFF. The CDR3 DNA reads TGCGCCAGCAGCCGCAACCCAGGGGACGGTGAAAAACTGTTTTTT. Full variable domain (outside the CDR3, taken from reference TRBV5-1 and TRBJ1-4): KAGVTQTPRYLIKTRGQQVTLSCSPISGHRSVSWYQQTPGQGLQFLFEYFSETQRNKGNFPGRFSGRQFSNSRSEMNVSTLELGDSALYLCASSRNPGDGEKLFFGSGTQLSVL.

This clone was picked up one time. The chain joins TRBV2 to TRBJ1-2, with D uncertain. Trimming stripped 0 bases from V and 5 bases from J, with 13 bases between. CDR3 length: 15 amino acids. Germline CDR1 reads SNHLY; CDR2 reads FYNNEI. The CDR3: CASSEALGGVYGYTF. The CDR3 nucleotides are TGTGCCAGCAGTGAAGCGCTAGGTGGAGTATATGGCTACACCTTC.

This chain uses TRBV6-5 with TRBJ2-1; 8 bases map to TRBD2. The CDR3 is 16 amino acids. Germline V gene sequence: CDR1 MNHEY, CDR2 SVGAGI. Trimming cost V 2 bases and J 4 bases; bases outside gene matches: 7. CDR3 sequence reads: CASSYLSGGSYNEQFF. As DNA, the CDR3 is TGTGCCAGCAGTTACCTGAGCGGGGGCTCTTACAATGAGCAGTTCTTC.

The gene calls are TRBV5-1 and TRBJ2-3; D unresolved. V lost 5 bases and J lost 0, with 10 bases in between. The CDR3 is made up of 14 amino acids. Germline V gene sequence: CDR1 SGHRS, CDR2 YFSETQ. Here the CDR3 DNA reads TGCGCCAGCAGATGGACCAGGAGCACAGATACGCAGTATTTT. Translated, it gives CASRWTRSTDTQYF.

This clone was counted between two and nine times. The chain couples TRBV6-5 to TRBJ2-2; D may be TRBD1 or TRBD2 (5 bases each). Germline V CDR1 and CDR2: MNHEY, SVGAGI. The CDR3 runs 14 residues. V gave up 7 bases and J gave up 3 bases, with 12 bases separating them. In nucleotides, the CDR3 is TGTGCCAGCACTCCGGGGCGGGACACCGGGGAGCTGTTTTTT. As protein: CASTPGRDTGELFF.

The chain has TRBV6-5 and TRBJ1-5; 10 bases map to TRBD1. The V gene's germline CDR1 is MNHEY and CDR2 SVGAGI. J was trimmed by 8 bases and V by 5 bases; bases with no gene match: 9. The length of the CDR3 is 15 residues. DNA of the CDR3: TGTGCCAGCAGTCCCGGGACAGGGGATTCGGAGCCCCAGCATTTT. Translated: CASSPGTGDSEPQHF.

This clone was seen more than once but under ten times. The rearrangement uses TRBV7-9 and TRBJ2-7; 10 nucleotides match TRBD2. Germline trimming cut 1 base from V and 5 bases from J; bases unmatched to any gene: 11. The CDR3 totals 17 residues. CDR1 is SEHNR and CDR2 is FQNEAQ in the germline V gene (reference sequence). Written as DNA, the CDR3 is TGTGCCAGCAGCTTAGGTAATAGCGGGGGGCCGGTGGACGAGCAGTACTTC. Protein product: CASSLGNSGGPVDEQYF.

This chain links TRBV6-4 with TRBJ2-7; 8 bases align to TRBD2. Germline V gene data show CDR1 as MRHNA and CDR2 as SNTAGT. V shed 7 bases, J shed 2 bases, and the junction held 4 bases outside the gene matches. CDR3 size: 13 residues. The CDR3 here is CASKAGAAYEQYF. CDR3 in DNA: TGTGCCAGCAAAGCGGGGGCTGCCTACGAGCAGTACTTC.

The V and J genes are TRBV2 and TRBJ1-1, with 7 bases that match TRBD1. J lost 0 bases, V lost 6 bases, and 4 bases had no gene match. The CDR3 sequence is 14 residues long. Looked up from germline, CDR1 is SNHLY and CDR2 is FYNNEI. The CDR3 DNA is TGTGCCAGCAGAGACAGGGTAGTGAACACTGAAGCTTTCTTT. Its translation: CASRDRVVNTEAFF. The full variable domain, with the rest looked up from reference TRBV2 and TRBJ1-1, is EPEVTQTPSHQVTQMGQEVILRCVPISNHLYFYWYRQILGQKVEFLVSFYNNEISEKSEIFDDQFSVERPDGSNFTLKIRSTKLEDSAMYFCASRDRVVNTEAFFGQGTRLTVV.

This chain uses TRBV19 with TRBJ2-2; TRBD2 matches at 10 bases. V shed 1 base and J 6 bases; nucleotides not matched to a gene: 5. This CDR3 is built from 16 residues. CDR1 and CDR2 from the germline V gene are LNHDA and SQIVND (reference sequence). As DNA, the CDR3 is TGTGCCAGTAGTATAGGTGGAACTAGCGGGGCCGGGGAGCTGTTTTTT. Its protein is CASSIGGTSGAGELFF.

V and J are TRBV2 and TRBJ1-4, with TRBD1 identical over 7 bases. Germline CDR1 is SNHLY and CDR2 is FYNNEI. Trimming at V came to 6 bases and at J to 5 bases, leaving 9 bases not matched to a gene. This CDR3 region has 15 residues. As DNA, the CDR3 is TGTGCCAGCAGCGGACAGGTTTTGGGGAATGAAAAACTGTTTTTT. It translates to CASSGQVLGNEKLFF.

V is TRBV4-1 and J is TRBJ1-1; 8 nucleotides match TRBD1. Germline CDR1 reads MGHRA; CDR2 reads YSYEKL. There are 16 residues in the CDR3. V lost 4 bases and J lost 4; bases outside the gene matches: 11. CDR3 DNA: TGCGCCAGCAGCCCTGGACGGGCCGGACAGGGCACTGAAGCTTTCTTT. Translating it yields CASSPGRAGQGTEAFF.

In regard to this clone: Other nucleotide sequences from this sample produce the same CDR3. This chain uses TRBV11-2 with TRBJ1-2, with D uncertain. V lost 0 bases to trimming and J lost 5 bases, with 7 bases between them. The length of the CDR3 is 13 residues. In germline, CDR1 is SGHAT, CDR2 FQNNGV. CDR3 in DNA: TGTGCCAGCAGCTTAGATAGAGGGTATGGCTACACCTTC. Its translation is CASSLDRGYGYTF.

The chain uses TRBV25-1 and TRBJ1-2; D is unresolved. Trimming removed 3 bases from V and 8 bases from J, with 10 bases in between. Germline V gene lookup returns CDR1 MGHDK and CDR2 SYGVNS. CDR3 length: 12 residues. DNA for the CDR3: TGTGCCAGCAGTGACCCCGGGGTCGGCTACACCTTC. This sequence encodes CASSDPGVGYTF.

V gene TRBV27 combines with J gene TRBJ1-1; no reliable D call. Trimming removed 3 bases at V and 1 base at J, with 6 bases between. CDR1 and CDR2 (germline): MNHEY, SMNVEV (reference sequence). The CDR3 contains 13 residues. CDR3 protein: CASSLGGNTEAFF. In nucleotides, the CDR3 is TGTGCCAGCAGTTTGGGCGGGAACACTGAAGCTTTCTTT.

The chain is built from TRBV5-1 and TRBJ1-1, with TRBD1 matching over 7 bases. Germline lookup yields CDR1 SGHRS and CDR2 YFSETQ. This CDR3 has 15 residues. The J segment lost 3 bases and the V segment lost 2 bases, leaving 7 bases of the junction unmatched. DNA for the CDR3: TGCGCCAGCAGCTTTGGCGACAGGGACGACACTGAAGCTTTCTTT. This translates into CASSFGDRDDTEAFF.

The V call is TRBV7-2, the J call TRBJ1-5; possibly TRBD1 for D (5 bases). Looked up from germline, CDR1 is SGHTA and CDR2 is FQGNSA. V lost 2 bases, J lost 3 bases, and 11 bases lay in between. The CDR3 length is 15 residues. The CDR3 loop reads CASSLRAGHNQPQHF. CDR3 DNA sequence: TGTGCCAGCAGCTTAAGGGCAGGGCACAATCAGCCCCAGCATTTT. Drawing the rest from reference TRBV7-2 and TRBJ1-5, the complete variable domain is GAGVSQSPSNKVTEKGKDVELRCDPISGHTALYWYRQSLGQGLEFLIYFQGNSAPDKSGLPSDRFSAERTGGSVSTLTIQRTQQEDSAVYLCASSLRAGHNQPQHFGDGTRLSIL.